This passage covers 32 T cell receptor beta chains from one sample sequenced in a study of blood T cell repertoires in COVID-19. Profiled with immunoSEQ multiplex PCR; TCRdb holds only in-frame clones, not every one. The repertoire consists of about 380,000 clones, with about 85% occurring once and the leading ten covering 3.5% to 4%. The sequencing sample was made of peripheral blood. The receptors come from a woman aged 18-29 years with acute or convalescent COVID-19.

J is TRBJ2-2 and V is TRBV24-1; D perhaps matches TRBD2 (7 bases). In germline, CDR1 is KGHDR, CDR2 SFDVKD. The length of the CDR3 is 17 residues. The V and J ends lost 2 bases and 2 bases respectively, with 14 bases between them. This chain's CDR3 is CATSDSRGGANTGELFF. DNA of the CDR3: TGTGCCACCAGTGATTCCCGTGGGGGGGCCAACACCGGGGAGCTGTTTTTT.

V and J are TRBV28 and TRBJ2-4; D is possibly TRBD2 (5 bases). Germline V CDR1 and CDR2: MDHEN, SYDVKM. The CDR3 consists of 15 residues. Trimming shortened V by 2 bases and J by 1 base, and 9 bases separated the two germline ends. CDR3 amino acids: CASSLEGEAKNIQYF. The CDR3, as DNA: TGTGCCAGCAGTTTAGAGGGAGAGGCCAAAAACATTCAGTACTTC.

This clone was recorded a few times. The rearrangement joins TRBV28 to TRBJ2-7, with TRBD1 matching 9 bases. This CDR3 spans 17 amino acids. J was trimmed by 0 bases and V by 4 bases; bases with no gene match: 10. The germline V gene has CDR1 MDHEN and CDR2 SYDVKM. The CDR3 nucleotides are TGTGCCAGCAGTTCCCTGACAGGGGGGAGAAGCTCCTACGAGCAGTACTTC. It translates to CASSSLTGGRSSYEQYF.

This rearrangement joins TRBV5-5 to TRBJ2-3; 7 bases map to TRBD1. V trimming: 1 base; J trimming: 1 base; junction bases outside the gene matches: 3. The CDR3 consists of 15 residues. In germline, CDR1 is SGHKS, CDR2 YYEKEE (reference sequence). The CDR3 region is CASSLTGDGTDTQYF. In DNA form, the CDR3 reads TGTGCCAGCAGCTTGACAGGGGACGGCACAGATACGCAGTATTTT.

The rearrangement uses TRBV7-9 and TRBJ1-1, with D possibly being TRBD1 (5 bases). The ends were cut back, 1 base at V and 3 bases at J, with 12 bases in the middle. Germline V lookup: CDR1 SEHNR, CDR2 FQNEAQ (reference sequence). CDR3 length equals 15 residues. CDR3 sequence (DNA): TGTGCCAGCAGCTTAGAAAAGGGGTACGACACTGAAGCTTTCTTT. Translated: CASSLEKGYDTEAFF.

The rearrangement links TRBV19 to TRBJ1-6; TRBD1 matches at 7 bases. CDR1 and CDR2 from the germline V gene are LNHDA and SQIVND (reference sequence). With 3 bases clipped from V and 10 bases from J, the junction kept 9 bases outside the gene matches. CDR3 size: 15 residues. CDR3 bases: TGTGCCAGTAGTATTGACAGGGCGGAGTCCTCACCCCTCCACTTT. Translation: CASSIDRAESSPLHF.

The CDR3 here is CASSAGTFQPQHF. The CDR3 coding sequence is TGTGCCAGCAGCGCCGGGACATTTCAGCCCCAGCATTTT. The chain is built from TRBV9 and TRBJ1-5, with a tentative D call TRBD1 (6 bases). Per germline, CDR1 SGDLS and CDR2 YYNGEE. CDR3 length: 13 residues. The ends were cut back, 3 bases at V and 6 bases at J, with 10 bases in the middle.

This sequence joins TRBV10-3 and TRBJ1-1; 7 bases match TRBD1. Germline values: CDR1 ENHRY, CDR2 SYGVKD. V trimming: 4 bases; J trimming: 6 bases; junction bases outside the gene matches: 5. This CDR3 has 13 amino acids. The CDR3 region is CAISATGTAEAFF. The CDR3 coding sequence is TGTGCCATCAGTGCCACCGGGACAGCTGAAGCTTTCTTT.

About this clone: At one end, the junction sequence differs from germline, possibly due to a read error. This chain's CDR3 is CASSTLSGGMWNEQLF. As DNA, the CDR3 is TGTGCCAGTAGTACGCTTAGCGGGGGCATGTGGAATGAGCAGCTCTTC. The V gene is TRBV19, the J gene TRBJ2-1; 9 bases match TRBD2. This CDR3 comprises 16 residues. Per germline, CDR1 LNHDA and CDR2 SQIVND (reference sequence).

In this sample, this clone turned up a few times. The V and J genes are TRBV7-9 and TRBJ1-3, with 7 bases lining up with TRBD1. The CDR3 has 15 amino acids. V gave up 1 base and J gave up 6 bases; unmatched junction bases: 6. The germline gives CDR1 SEHNR, CDR2 FQNEAQ (reference sequence). CDR3 residues: CASSLDLTGKNTIYF. The CDR3 bases are TGTGCCAGCAGCTTAGATTTGACAGGGAAAAACACCATATATTTT.

The chain uses TRBV6-5 and TRBJ1-5; TRBD1 aligns across 9 bases. CDR3 length: 15 residues. V lost 7 bases and J lost 6; bases outside the gene matches: 10. Germline V gene data show CDR1 as MNHEY and CDR2 as SVGAGI. Written as DNA, the CDR3 is TGTGCCAGCACGGGGACCGGGACAGGGAGTCAGCCCCAGCATTTT. As protein: CASTGTGTGSQPQHF.

The genes are TRBV3-1 (or the pseudogene TRBV3-2) and TRBJ2-5; maybe TRBD2 (6 bases). Germline CDR1 is LGHDT and CDR2 is YNNKEL (reference sequence). V lost 4 bases to trimming and J lost 2 bases, with 8 bases between them. The CDR3 consists of 13 residues. The CDR3 is CASSLGLQETQYF. CDR3 nucleotides: TGTGCCAGCAGCCTGGGACTTCAAGAGACCCAGTACTTC.

The chain employs TRBV27 and TRBJ2-3; 14 positions agree with TRBD2. The germline V gene has CDR1 MNHEY and CDR2 SMNVEV (reference sequence). The CDR3 has 15 amino acids. J was trimmed by 6 bases and V by 8 bases; bases with no gene match: 7. The CDR3: CASSTSGRAWDTQYF. The CDR3 nucleotides read TGTGCCAGCTCGACTAGCGGGAGGGCCTGGGATACGCAGTATTTT.

V usage is TRBV30 and J usage is TRBJ2-3; the D gene is possibly TRBD1 (5 bases). V was shortened by 3 bases and J by 4 bases, with 8 bases between the two germline ends. CDR3 length equals 12 residues. CDR1 and CDR2 from the germline V gene are GTSNPN and SVGIG (reference sequence). The CDR3 protein is CAWSRAPDTQYF. CDR3 nucleotide sequence: TGTGCCTGGAGCAGGGCACCAGATACGCAGTATTTT.

The CDR3 DNA reads TGTGCCAGCAGTTCGACAGGCGCTAACTATGGCTACACCTTC. Amino acid sequence: CASSSTGANYGYTF. The rearrangement joins TRBV28 to TRBJ1-2; D possibly corresponds to TRBD1 (6 bases). The CDR3 length is 14 residues. Trimming took 4 bases from V and 0 from J, leaving 9 bases between them. The germline V gene encodes CDR1 MDHEN and CDR2 SYDVKM.

The chain joins TRBV2 to TRBJ1-2, with D perhaps TRBD1 (6 bases). Trimming left V 4 bases short and J 0 bases short, with 9 bases between. The CDR3 is 14 amino acids. Germline CDR1 is SNHLY and CDR2 is FYNNEI. The CDR3 region is CASSGTVANYGYTF. In nucleotides, the CDR3 is TGTGCCAGCAGTGGGACAGTAGCTAACTATGGCTACACCTTC.

The chain recombines TRBV18 with TRBJ1-5; 10 bases match TRBD1. Germline V gives CDR1 KGHSH, CDR2 LQKENI. The CDR3 runs to 16 residues. With 6 bases clipped from V and 6 bases from J, the junction kept 11 bases outside the gene matches. The chain's CDR3 is CASSPTATGGGQPQHF. CDR3 coding DNA: TGTGCCAGCTCCCCCACAGCGACAGGGGGCGGTCAGCCCCAGCATTTT.

V and J are TRBV5-4 and TRBJ1-2; 7 nucleotides agree with TRBD1. The CDR3 length is 13 residues. Unmatched junction bases numbered 6, after V lost 3 bases and J lost 7 bases. Germline V CDR1 and CDR2: SGHNT, YYREEE (reference sequence). The CDR3, as DNA: TGTGCCAGCAGCTCCGACAGGGAGTCTGGCTACACCTTC. It encodes CASSSDRESGYTF. The whole variable domain, remainder taken from reference TRBV5-4 and TRBJ1-2, is ETGVTQSPTHLIKTRGQQVTLRCSSQSGHNTVSWYQQALGQGPQFIFQYYREEENGRGNFPPRFSGLQFPNYSSELNVNALELDDSALYLCASSSDRESGYTFGSGTRLTVV.

The chain couples TRBV5-1 to TRBJ2-7, with a weak D call TRBD2 (5 bases). The germline V and J ends were trimmed by 4 bases and 6 bases, with 17 bases remaining between them. The CDR3 length is 14 residues. Per the germline V gene, CDR1 is SGHRS and CDR2 is YFSETQ. The CDR3 sequence: CASSPRTLTTEQYF. The CDR3 DNA reads TGCGCCAGCAGCCCTCGGACTTTGACTACCGAGCAGTACTTC.

This clone was counted a single time. The V and J genes are TRBV11-3 and TRBJ2-2, with 14 bases identical to TRBD2. V lost 5 bases to trimming and J lost 4 bases; unmatched junction nucleotides: 6. Germline CDR1 SGHNT, CDR2 YENEEA. CDR3 size: 17 residues. CDR3 loop: CASSTGTSGSFTGELFF. DNA for the CDR3: TGTGCCAGCAGCACCGGGACTAGCGGGAGTTTCACCGGGGAGCTGTTTTTT.

The chain employs TRBV9 and TRBJ2-2; perhaps TRBD1 as D (5 bases). This CDR3 region has 13 residues. The V and J ends lost 3 bases and 4 bases respectively, with 7 bases between them. Germline CDR1 SGDLS, CDR2 YYNGEE. The CDR3 is CASSGRVTGELFF. The CDR3 nucleotides read TGTGCCAGCAGCGGCAGGGTCACCGGGGAGCTGTTTTTT. The full variable domain, completed using reference TRBV9 and TRBJ2-2, is DSGVTQTPKHLITATGQRVTLRCSPRSGDLSVYWYQQSLDQGLQFLIQYYNGEERAKGNILERFSAQQFPDLHSELNLSSLELGDSALYFCASSGRVTGELFFGEGSRLTVL.

J is TRBJ2-5 and V is TRBV28; the match to TRBD2 covers 7 bases. This CDR3 is 15 amino acids long. Per germline, CDR1 MDHEN and CDR2 SYDVKM. Unmatched junction bases numbered 9, after V lost 4 bases and J lost 4 bases. The CDR3 region has the DNA TGTGCCAGCAGTTCGTTAGCGGGCGGGCGAGAGACCCAGTACTTC. It codes for CASSSLAGGRETQYF.

This clone has just a few counts. The rearrangement uses TRBV4-1 and TRBJ2-5, with D maybe TRBD2 (6 bases). Looked up from germline, CDR1 is MGHRA and CDR2 is YSYEKL. The CDR3 has 14 amino acids. V lost 1 base and J 3 bases, leaving 9 bases between the germline ends. CDR3: CASSQGVAEETQYF. The CDR3 DNA follows: TGCGCCAGCAGCCAAGGGGTAGCGGAAGAGACCCAGTACTTC.

The rearrangement links TRBV3-1 (or the pseudogene TRBV3-2) to TRBJ1-2; 7 bases agree with TRBD1. This CDR3 region has 18 residues. V dropped 0 bases and J dropped 4; count of bases not matched to a gene: 14. From germline, CDR1 is LGHDT and CDR2 YNNKEL (reference sequence). CDR3 amino acids: CASSQDISLGTARYGYTF. The CDR3 DNA reads as TGTGCCAGCAGCCAAGACATTAGCTTGGGGACAGCCCGCTATGGCTACACCTTC.

This clone was seen only once. V gene TRBV12-5 combines with J gene TRBJ1-5, with D tentatively TRBD1 (6 bases). V lost 4 bases, J lost 0 bases, and 16 bases lay in between. From germline, CDR1 is LGHNT and CDR2 FRNRAP. The CDR3 runs to 17 residues. The CDR3 bases are TGTGCTAGTGGTTCACACGGACAGTCTTATAGCAATCAGCCCCAGCATTTT. Amino acids: CASGSHGQSYSNQPQHF.

This chain uses TRBV30 with TRBJ1-1, with 9 bases lining up with TRBD1. Unmatched junction bases numbered 11, after V lost 4 bases and J lost 11 bases. Germline V CDR1 and CDR2: GTSNPN, SVGIG (reference sequence). This CDR3 is 13 amino acids long. CDR3 sequence: CAWMLTGGRPAFF. DNA of the CDR3: TGTGCCTGGATGCTGACAGGGGGAAGGCCCGCTTTCTTT.

The chain has TRBV9 and TRBJ1-3; 7 nucleotides line up with TRBD1. Per the germline V gene, CDR1 is SGDLS and CDR2 is YYNGEE. V shed 4 bases, J shed 2 bases, and the junction held 6 bases outside the gene matches. The CDR3 loop spans 15 amino acids. The CDR3 sequence: CASSPEGTAGNTIYF. In DNA form, the CDR3 reads TGTGCCAGCAGCCCTGAGGGGACAGCTGGAAACACCATATATTTT.

V is TRBV5-1 and J is TRBJ2-3; 8 bases map to TRBD2. The V and J ends lost 0 bases and 3 bases, in that order; junction bases with no gene match: 3. This CDR3 comprises 15 residues. CDR1 SGHRS and CDR2 YFSETQ come from the germline V gene. The chain's CDR3 is CASSLASGLTDTQYF. The CDR3 DNA follows: TGCGCCAGCAGCTTGGCTAGCGGGTTGACAGATACGCAGTATTTT.

The V gene is TRBV4-2, the J gene TRBJ1-1; a weak D match, TRBD1 (6 bases). V lost 7 bases and J lost 2, with 14 bases in between. Germline V lookup: CDR1 LGHNA, CDR2 YNFKEQ. The CDR3 covers 14 residues. The CDR3 here is CASKSTGPNTEAFF. The CDR3 nucleotides are TGTGCCAGCAAATCCACAGGGCCCAACACTGAAGCTTTCTTT.

The chain's CDR3 is CSVAAGTGITEQFF. The CDR3 DNA reads as TGCAGCGTTGCGGCCGGGACAGGGATCACTGAGCAGTTCTTC. The V call is TRBV29-1, the J call TRBJ2-1; 9 bases are shared with TRBD1. The junction had 10 bases not matched to a gene; V was cut back by 4 bases and J by 9 bases. CDR1 is SQVTM and CDR2 is ANQGSEA in the germline V gene. The CDR3 runs 14 residues.

This rearrangement joins TRBV27 to TRBJ2-7; possible D gene TRBD1, 5 bases. CDR1 and CDR2 from the germline V gene are MNHEY and SMNVEV (reference sequence). Deletions cut 8 bases from V and 4 bases from J, with 12 bases between. The CDR3 length is 12 residues. The CDR3 here is CASRQYGYEQYF. Here the CDR3 DNA reads TGTGCCAGCCGACAGTACGGTTACGAGCAGTACTTC.

The rearrangement uses TRBV5-6 and TRBJ1-4; 11 positions agree with TRBD1. The germline gives CDR1 SGHDT, CDR2 YYEEEE. Trimming took 0 bases from V and 3 from J; bases not matched to a gene: 10. The CDR3 is 19 amino acids. DNA of the CDR3: TGTGCCAGCAGCTTGGCGTGGACAGGGGGCCTTCCCTCTAATGAAAAACTGTTTTTT. Translation gives CASSLAWTGGLPSNEKLFF.